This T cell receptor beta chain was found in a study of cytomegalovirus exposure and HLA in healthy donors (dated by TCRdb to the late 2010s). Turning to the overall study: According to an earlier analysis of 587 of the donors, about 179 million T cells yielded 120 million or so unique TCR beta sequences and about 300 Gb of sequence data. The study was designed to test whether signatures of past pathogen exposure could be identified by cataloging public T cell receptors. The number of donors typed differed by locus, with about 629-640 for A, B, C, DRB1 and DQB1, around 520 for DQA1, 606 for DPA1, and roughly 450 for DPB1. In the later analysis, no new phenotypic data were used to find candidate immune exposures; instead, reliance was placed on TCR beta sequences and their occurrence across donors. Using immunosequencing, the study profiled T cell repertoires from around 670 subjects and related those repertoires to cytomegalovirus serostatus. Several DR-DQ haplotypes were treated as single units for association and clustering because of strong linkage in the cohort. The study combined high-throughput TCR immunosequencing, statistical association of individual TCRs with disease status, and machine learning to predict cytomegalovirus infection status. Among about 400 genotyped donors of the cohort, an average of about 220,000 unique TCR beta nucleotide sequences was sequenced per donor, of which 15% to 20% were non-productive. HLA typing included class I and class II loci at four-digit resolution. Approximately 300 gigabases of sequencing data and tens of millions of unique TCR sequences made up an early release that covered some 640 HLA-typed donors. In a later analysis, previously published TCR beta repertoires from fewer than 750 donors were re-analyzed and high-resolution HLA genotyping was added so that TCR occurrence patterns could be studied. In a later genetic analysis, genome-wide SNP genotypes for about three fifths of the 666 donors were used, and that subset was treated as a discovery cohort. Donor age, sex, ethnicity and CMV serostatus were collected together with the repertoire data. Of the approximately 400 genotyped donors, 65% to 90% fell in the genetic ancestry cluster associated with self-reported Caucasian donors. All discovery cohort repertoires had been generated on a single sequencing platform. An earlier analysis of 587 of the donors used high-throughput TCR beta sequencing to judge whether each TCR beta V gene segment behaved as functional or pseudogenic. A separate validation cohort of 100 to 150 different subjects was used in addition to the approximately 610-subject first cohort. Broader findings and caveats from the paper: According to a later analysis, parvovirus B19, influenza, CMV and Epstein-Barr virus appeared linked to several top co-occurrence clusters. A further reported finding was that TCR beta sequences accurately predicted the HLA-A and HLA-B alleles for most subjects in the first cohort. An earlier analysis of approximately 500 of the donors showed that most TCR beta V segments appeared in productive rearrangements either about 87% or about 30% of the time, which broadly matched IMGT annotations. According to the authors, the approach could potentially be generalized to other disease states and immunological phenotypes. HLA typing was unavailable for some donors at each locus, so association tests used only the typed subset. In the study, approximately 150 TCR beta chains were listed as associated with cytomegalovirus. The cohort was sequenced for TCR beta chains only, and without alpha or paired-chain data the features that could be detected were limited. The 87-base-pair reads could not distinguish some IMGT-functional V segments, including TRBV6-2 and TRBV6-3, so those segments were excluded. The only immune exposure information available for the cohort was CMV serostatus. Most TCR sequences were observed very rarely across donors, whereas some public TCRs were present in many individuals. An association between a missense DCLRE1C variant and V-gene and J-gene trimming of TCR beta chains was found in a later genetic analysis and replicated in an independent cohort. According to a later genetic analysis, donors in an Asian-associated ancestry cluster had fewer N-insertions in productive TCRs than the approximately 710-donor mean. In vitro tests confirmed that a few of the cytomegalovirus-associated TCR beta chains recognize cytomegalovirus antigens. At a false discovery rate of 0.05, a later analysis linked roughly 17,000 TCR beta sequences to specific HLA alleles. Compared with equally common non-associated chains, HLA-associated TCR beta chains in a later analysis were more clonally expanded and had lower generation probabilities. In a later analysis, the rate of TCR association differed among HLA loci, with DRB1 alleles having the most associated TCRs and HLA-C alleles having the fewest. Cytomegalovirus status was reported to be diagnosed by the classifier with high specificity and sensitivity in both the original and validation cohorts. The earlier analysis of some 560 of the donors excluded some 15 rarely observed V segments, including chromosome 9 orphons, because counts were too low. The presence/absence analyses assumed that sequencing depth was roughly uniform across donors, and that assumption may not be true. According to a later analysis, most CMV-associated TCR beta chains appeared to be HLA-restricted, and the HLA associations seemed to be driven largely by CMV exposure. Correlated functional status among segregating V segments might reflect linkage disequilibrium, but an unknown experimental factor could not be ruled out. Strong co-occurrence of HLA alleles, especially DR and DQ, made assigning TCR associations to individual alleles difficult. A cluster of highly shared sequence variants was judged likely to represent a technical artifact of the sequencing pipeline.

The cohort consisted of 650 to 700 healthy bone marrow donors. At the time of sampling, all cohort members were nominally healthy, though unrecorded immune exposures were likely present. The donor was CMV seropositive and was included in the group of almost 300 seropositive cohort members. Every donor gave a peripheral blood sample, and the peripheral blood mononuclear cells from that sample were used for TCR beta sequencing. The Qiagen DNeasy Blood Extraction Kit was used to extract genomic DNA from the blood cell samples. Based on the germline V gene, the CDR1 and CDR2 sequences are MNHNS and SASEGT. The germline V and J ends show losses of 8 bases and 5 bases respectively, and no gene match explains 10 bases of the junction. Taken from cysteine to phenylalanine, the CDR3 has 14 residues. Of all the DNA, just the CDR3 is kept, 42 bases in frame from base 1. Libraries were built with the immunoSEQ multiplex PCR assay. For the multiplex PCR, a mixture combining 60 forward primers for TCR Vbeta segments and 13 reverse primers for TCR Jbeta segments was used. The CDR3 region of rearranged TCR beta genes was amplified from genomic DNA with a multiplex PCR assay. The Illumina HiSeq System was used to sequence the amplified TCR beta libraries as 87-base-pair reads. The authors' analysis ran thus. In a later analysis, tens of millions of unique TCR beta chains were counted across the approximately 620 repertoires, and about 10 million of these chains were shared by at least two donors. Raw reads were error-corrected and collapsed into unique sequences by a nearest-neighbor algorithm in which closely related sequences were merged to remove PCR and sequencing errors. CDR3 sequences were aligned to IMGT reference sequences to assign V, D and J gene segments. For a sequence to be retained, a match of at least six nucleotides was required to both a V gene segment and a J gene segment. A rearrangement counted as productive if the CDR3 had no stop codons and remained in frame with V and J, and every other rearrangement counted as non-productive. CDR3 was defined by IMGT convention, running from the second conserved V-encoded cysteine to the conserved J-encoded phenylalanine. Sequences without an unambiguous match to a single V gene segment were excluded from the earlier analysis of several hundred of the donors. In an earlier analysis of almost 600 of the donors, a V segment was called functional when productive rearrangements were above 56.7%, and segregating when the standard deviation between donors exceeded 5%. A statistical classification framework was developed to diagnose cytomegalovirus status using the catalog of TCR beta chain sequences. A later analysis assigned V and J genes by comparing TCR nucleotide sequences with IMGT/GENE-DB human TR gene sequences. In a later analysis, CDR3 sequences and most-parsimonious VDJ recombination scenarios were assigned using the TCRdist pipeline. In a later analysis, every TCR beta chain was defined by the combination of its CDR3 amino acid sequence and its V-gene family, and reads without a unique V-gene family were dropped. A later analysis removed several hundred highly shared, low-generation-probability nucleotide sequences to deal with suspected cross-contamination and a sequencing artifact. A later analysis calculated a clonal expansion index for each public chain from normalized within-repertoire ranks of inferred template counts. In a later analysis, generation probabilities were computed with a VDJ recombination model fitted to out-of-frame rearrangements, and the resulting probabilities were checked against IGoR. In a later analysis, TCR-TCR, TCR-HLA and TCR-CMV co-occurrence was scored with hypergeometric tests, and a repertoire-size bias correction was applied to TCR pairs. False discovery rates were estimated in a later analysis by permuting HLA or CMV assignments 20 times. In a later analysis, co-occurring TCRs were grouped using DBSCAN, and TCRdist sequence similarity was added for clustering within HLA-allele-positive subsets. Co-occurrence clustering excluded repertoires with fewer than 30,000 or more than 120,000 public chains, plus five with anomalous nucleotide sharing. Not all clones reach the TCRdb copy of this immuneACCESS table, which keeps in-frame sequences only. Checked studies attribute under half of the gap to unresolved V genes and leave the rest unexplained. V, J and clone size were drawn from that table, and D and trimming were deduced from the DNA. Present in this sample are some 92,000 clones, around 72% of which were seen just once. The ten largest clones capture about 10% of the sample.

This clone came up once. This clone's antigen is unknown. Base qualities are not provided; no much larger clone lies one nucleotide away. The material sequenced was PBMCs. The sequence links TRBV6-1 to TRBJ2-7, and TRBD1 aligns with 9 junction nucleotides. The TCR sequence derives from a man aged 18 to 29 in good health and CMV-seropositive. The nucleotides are TGTGCCAGCTCTCGGGACAGGGTAGTGCACGAGCAGTACTTC. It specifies CASSRDRVVHEQYF.